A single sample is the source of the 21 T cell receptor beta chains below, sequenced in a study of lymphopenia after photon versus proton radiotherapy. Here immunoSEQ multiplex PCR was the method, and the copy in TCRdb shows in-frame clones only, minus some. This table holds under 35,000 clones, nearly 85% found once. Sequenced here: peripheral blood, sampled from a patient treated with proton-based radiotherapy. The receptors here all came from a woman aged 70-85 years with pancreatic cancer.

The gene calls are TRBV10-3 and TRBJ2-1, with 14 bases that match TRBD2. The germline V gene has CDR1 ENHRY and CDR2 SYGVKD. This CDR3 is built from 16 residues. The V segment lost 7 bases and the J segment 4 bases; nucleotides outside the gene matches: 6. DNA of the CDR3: TGTGCCATCAACTCCGGGACTAGCGGGGGATACAATGAGCAGTTCTTC. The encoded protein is CAINSGTSGGYNEQFF.

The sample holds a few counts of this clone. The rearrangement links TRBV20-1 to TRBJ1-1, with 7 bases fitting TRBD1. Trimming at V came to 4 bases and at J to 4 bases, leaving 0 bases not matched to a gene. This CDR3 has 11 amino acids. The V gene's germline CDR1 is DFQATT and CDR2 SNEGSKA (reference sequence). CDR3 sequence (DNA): TGCAGTGCTACAGGGGGCACTGAAGCTTTCTTT. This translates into CSATGGTEAFF.

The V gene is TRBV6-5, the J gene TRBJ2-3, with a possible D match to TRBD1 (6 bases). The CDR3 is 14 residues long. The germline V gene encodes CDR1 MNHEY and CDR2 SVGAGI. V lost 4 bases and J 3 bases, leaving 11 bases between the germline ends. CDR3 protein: CASSLRGITDTQYF. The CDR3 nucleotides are TGTGCCAGCAGTTTGAGGGGGATTACAGATACGCAGTATTTT.

CDR3 sequence (DNA): TGCGCCAGCAGCCAATGGGGGGTGAGGACTAGCGACTCTAATGAGCAGTTCTTC. Amino acids: CASSQWGVRTSDSNEQFF. The chain links TRBV4-3 to TRBJ2-1, with 9 nucleotides matching TRBD2. Germline CDR1 LGHNA, CDR2 YSLEER. There are 18 residues in the CDR3. The V and J ends lost 2 bases and 7 bases, in that order; junction bases with no gene match: 15.

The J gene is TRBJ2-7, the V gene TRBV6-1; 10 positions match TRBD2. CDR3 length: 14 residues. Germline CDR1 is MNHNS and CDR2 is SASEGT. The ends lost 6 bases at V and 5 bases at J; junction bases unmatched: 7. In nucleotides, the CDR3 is TGTGCCAGCAGCCAGCTAGCGGGAGTCCACGAGCAGTACTTC. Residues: CASSQLAGVHEQYF.

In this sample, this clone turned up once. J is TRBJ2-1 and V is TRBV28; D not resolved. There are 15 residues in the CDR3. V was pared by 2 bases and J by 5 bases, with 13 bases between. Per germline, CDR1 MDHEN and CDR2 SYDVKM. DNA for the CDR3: TGTGCCAGCAGTTTAACTGGGATTACTAACAATGAGCAGTTCTTC. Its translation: CASSLTGITNNEQFF.

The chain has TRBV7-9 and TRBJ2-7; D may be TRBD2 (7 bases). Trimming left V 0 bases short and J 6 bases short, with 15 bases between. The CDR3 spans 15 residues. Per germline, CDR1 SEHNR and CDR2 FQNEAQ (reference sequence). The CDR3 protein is CASSLAGGRVFEQYF. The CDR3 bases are TGTGCCAGCAGCTTAGCCGGGGGGCGCGTTTTCGAGCAGTACTTC.

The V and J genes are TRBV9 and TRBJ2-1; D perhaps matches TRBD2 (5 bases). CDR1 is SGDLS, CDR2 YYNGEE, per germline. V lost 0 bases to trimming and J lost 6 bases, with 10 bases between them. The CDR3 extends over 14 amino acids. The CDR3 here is CASSVVPGFNEQFF. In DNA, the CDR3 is TGTGCCAGCAGCGTAGTCCCGGGGTTCAATGAGCAGTTCTTC.

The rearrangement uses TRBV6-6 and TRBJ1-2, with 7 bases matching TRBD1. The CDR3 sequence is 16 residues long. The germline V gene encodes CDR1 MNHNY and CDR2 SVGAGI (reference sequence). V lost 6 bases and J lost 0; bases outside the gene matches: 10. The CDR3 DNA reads TGTGCCAGCAGCCGGGGACAGACATCCACTAACTATGGCTACACCTTC. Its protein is CASSRGQTSTNYGYTF.

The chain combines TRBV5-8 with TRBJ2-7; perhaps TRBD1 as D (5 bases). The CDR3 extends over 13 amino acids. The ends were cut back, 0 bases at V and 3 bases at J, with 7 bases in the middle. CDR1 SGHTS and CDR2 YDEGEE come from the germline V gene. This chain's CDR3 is CASSLDRNYEQYF. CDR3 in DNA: TGTGCCAGCAGCTTGGACAGGAACTACGAGCAGTACTTC.

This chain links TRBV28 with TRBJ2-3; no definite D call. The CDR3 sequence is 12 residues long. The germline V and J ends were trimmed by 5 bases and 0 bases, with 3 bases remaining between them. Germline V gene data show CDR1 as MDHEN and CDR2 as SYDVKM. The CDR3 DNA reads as TGTGCCAGCAGTATTAGCACAGATACGCAGTATTTT. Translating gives CASSISTDTQYF.

CDR3 coding DNA: TGTGCCAGCTCACCACCCAAGTCTGTCCCCCCAGATACGCAGTATTTT. This sequence encodes CASSPPKSVPPDTQYF. The V and J genes are TRBV18 and TRBJ2-3; D is ambiguous. The length of the CDR3 is 16 residues. V was trimmed by 0 bases and J by 4 bases, leaving 14 bases between them. Germline-derived CDR1 and CDR2 are KGHSH and LQKENI.

CDR3 coding DNA: TGCGGCGCACTTATGGCGCAGCAAGAGACCCAGTACTTC. It specifies CGALMAQQETQYF. V is TRBV23-1 and J is TRBJ2-5; D ambiguous. TRBV23-1 is designated an ORF whose function remains uncertain. The CDR3 runs 13 residues.

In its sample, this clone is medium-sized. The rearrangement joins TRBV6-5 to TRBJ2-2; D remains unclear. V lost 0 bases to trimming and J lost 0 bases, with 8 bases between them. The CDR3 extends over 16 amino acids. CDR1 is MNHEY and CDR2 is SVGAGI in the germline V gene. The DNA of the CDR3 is TGTGCCAGCAGTTACTCGGGGTTCGCGAACACCGGGGAGCTGTTTTTT. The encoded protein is CASSYSGFANTGELFF.

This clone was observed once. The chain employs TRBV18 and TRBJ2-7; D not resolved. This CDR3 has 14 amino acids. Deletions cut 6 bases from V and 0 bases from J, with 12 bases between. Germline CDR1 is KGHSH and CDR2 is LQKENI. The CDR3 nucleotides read TGTGCCAGCTCCCTGCCTGGAAGCTCCTACGAGCAGTACTTC. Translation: CASSLPGSSYEQYF.

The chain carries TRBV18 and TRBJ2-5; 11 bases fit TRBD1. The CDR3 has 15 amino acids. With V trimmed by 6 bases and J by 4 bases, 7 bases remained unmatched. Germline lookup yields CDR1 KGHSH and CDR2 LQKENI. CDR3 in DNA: TGTGCCAGCTCTTCTACCGGACAGGGGGCAGAGACCCAGTACTTC. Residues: CASSSTGQGAETQYF.

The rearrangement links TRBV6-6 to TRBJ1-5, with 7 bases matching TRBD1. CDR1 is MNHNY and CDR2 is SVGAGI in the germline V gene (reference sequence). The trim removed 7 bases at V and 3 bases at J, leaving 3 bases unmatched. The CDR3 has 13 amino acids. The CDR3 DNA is TGTGCCAGCACTGGGACAGTCAATCAGCCCCAGCATTTT. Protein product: CASTGTVNQPQHF.

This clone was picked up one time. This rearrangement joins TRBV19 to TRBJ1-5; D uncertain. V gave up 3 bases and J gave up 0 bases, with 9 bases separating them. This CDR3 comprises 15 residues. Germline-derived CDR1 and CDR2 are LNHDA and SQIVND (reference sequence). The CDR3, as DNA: TGTGCCAGTAGTATCTATCAGAATAGCAATCAGCCCCAGCATTTT. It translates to CASSIYQNSNQPQHF.

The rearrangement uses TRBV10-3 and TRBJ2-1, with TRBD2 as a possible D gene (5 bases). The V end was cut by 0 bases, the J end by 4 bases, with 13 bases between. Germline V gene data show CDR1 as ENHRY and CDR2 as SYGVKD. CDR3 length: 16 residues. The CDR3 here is CAISESERILYNEQFF. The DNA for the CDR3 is TGTGCCATCAGTGAGTCGGAGCGGATCCTGTACAATGAGCAGTTCTTC.

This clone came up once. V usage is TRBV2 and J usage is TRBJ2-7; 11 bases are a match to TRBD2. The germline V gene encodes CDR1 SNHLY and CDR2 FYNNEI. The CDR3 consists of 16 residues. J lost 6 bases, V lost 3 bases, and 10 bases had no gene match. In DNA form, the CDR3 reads TGTGCCAGCAGTGATTACGAAACTAGCGGGAGCGCCGAGCAGTACTTC. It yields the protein CASSDYETSGSAEQYF.

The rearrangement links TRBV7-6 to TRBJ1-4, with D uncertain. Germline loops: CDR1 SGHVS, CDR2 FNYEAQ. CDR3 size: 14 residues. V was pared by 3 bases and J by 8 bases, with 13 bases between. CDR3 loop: CASSFKSFDEKLFF. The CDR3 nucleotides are TGTGCCAGCAGCTTCAAATCTTTCGACGAAAAACTGTTTTTT. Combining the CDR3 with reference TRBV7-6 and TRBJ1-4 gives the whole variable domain GAGVSQSPRYKVTKRGQDVALRCDPISGHVSLYWYRQALGQGPEFLTYFNYEAQQDKSGLPNDRFSAERPEGSISTLTIQRTEQRDSAMYRCASSFKSFDEKLFFGSGTQLSVL.